This entry concerns a single TCR beta chain. Trimming cost V 7 bases and J 6 bases, with 10 bases left between them. The CDR3 is 12 residues long. The germline V gene has CDR1 MNHNS and CDR2 SASEGT. This specimen belongs to a study of regulatory T cells in long-lasting Graves disease. The authors built TCR beta libraries using iRepertoire HTBI primers and Arm-PCR of CDR3 regions. A single record per CDR3 protein comes from TCRdb applying MiXCR to the multiplex PCR reads. The sample carries 700,000 or so distinct CDR3 sequences, 30% recorded once. Time point given: persistent/refractory GD, antithyroid drugs over 5 years with positive TRAb. Extracted RNA from PBMCs served as the source of the TCR library. Patients were enrolled at an endocrinology department in Xi'an, China. Around 9.8 milliliters of peripheral blood were taken and placed in EDTA tubes.

This rearrangement joins TRBV6-1 to TRBJ1-5; D not certain. The sample was peripheral blood mononuclear cells (PBMCs), taken when the disease was refractory, from a patient treated with antithyroid drugs. This sequence was found in a female donor with Graves disease. In DNA, the CDR3 is TGTGCCAGCAACGAAGGACTTCAGCCCCAGCATTTT. Translated, it gives CASNEGLQPQHF.